Listed here are 21 T cell receptor beta chains from one sample, sequenced in a study of blood T cell repertoires in COVID-19. The method was immunoSEQ multiplex PCR; TCRdb's version includes in-frame clones alone and lacks a portion of them. The data contain 95,000 to 150,000 clones, about nine tenths of them singletons. Sequenced input: peripheral blood. Every receptor here comes from a middle-aged man with acute or convalescent COVID-19.

The chain joins TRBV6-5 to TRBJ1-1; D is possibly TRBD1 (5 bases). Germline V gives CDR1 MNHEY, CDR2 SVGAGI. Trimming removed 8 bases at V and 2 bases at J, with 18 bases between. The CDR3 is 15 amino acids. CDR3 in DNA: TGTGCCAGCCAGTTAACGGGGGGACCCAACACTGAAGCTTTCTTT. Encoded protein: CASQLTGGPNTEAFF.

The chain is built from TRBV4-2 and TRBJ2-5, with 10 nucleotides matching TRBD1. This CDR3 is built from 17 residues. Germline V gene data show CDR1 as LGHNA and CDR2 as YNFKEQ. J lost 3 bases, V lost 2 bases, and 9 bases had no gene match. DNA of the CDR3: TGTGCCAGCAGCCAATCCACGACCGGGACAGGGGAAGAGACCCAGTACTTC. Translating gives CASSQSTTGTGEETQYF.

The chain couples TRBV18 to TRBJ1-2, with D possibly matching TRBD1 (5 bases). In germline, CDR1 is KGHSH, CDR2 LQKENI. This CDR3 is 15 amino acids long. Trimming pared 3 bases from V and 2 bases from J, leaving 13 bases between. CDR3 loop: CASSPRHGGNYGYTF. The CDR3 DNA reads TGTGCCAGCTCACCTCGGCATGGGGGGAACTATGGCTACACCTTC.

The chain couples TRBV3-1 (or the pseudogene TRBV3-2) to TRBJ1-1; D possibly corresponds to TRBD1 (5 bases). Trimming left V 4 bases short and J 4 bases short, with 13 bases between. The CDR3 extends over 14 amino acids. CDR1 is LGHDT and CDR2 is YNNKEL in the germline V gene (reference sequence). This CDR3 reads CASSLQGERTEAFF. The CDR3 DNA reads TGTGCCAGCAGCCTTCAGGGCGAACGCACTGAAGCTTTCTTT.

This clone was observed a few times. This rearrangement joins TRBV2 to TRBJ2-5; 11 nucleotides agree with TRBD2. V shed 6 bases and J 2 bases; nucleotides not matched to a gene: 2. Germline-derived CDR1 and CDR2 are SNHLY and FYNNEI. This CDR3 comprises 14 residues. CDR3 in amino acids: CASSGTSGQETQYF. The CDR3 bases are TGTGCCAGCAGCGGGACTAGCGGACAAGAGACCCAGTACTTC.

V usage is TRBV30 and J usage is TRBJ1-6; no firm D call. Germline-derived CDR1 and CDR2 are GTSNPN and SVGIG (reference sequence). The CDR3 runs to 10 residues. Trimming shortened V by 3 bases and J by 14 bases, and 8 bases separated the two germline ends. The CDR3 DNA reads TGTGCCTGGAGCCAGTTTACCCTCCACTTT. Translation gives CAWSQFTLHF. Based on the CDR3 plus reference TRBV30 and TRBJ1-6, the full variable domain is SQTIHQWPATLVQPVGSPLSLECTVEGTSNPNLYWYRQAAGRGLQLLFYSVGIGQISSEVPQNLSASRPQDRQFILSSKKLLLSDSGFYLCAWSQFTLHFGNGTRLTVT.

The chain recombines TRBV6-6 with TRBJ2-7; D gene ambiguous. CDR3 length: 13 amino acids. Trimming took off 6 bases at V and 2 bases at J, with 11 bases between the two ends. The germline V gene has CDR1 MNHNY and CDR2 SVGAGI (reference sequence). This CDR3 reads CASSLQITYEQYF. CDR3 nucleotides: TGTGCCAGCAGCTTACAGATAACCTACGAGCAGTACTTC.

This chain links TRBV9 with TRBJ2-1; the match to TRBD2 covers 9 bases. This CDR3 is 16 amino acids long. CDR1 is SGDLS, CDR2 YYNGEE, per germline. J gave up 8 bases and V 4 bases, and 13 bases lay outside the gene matches. CDR3 sequence: CASSYLGAGGTDEQFF. CDR3 bases: TGTGCCAGCAGCTACTTAGGAGCGGGAGGAACCGATGAGCAGTTCTTC.

Only one count was recorded for this clone. The V and J genes are TRBV5-8 and TRBJ1-2; perhaps TRBD1 as D (5 bases). Deletions cut 9 bases from V and 5 bases from J, with 17 bases between. The V gene's germline CDR1 is SGHTS and CDR2 YDEGEE. The CDR3 runs 13 residues. Here the CDR3 reads CATTIGHRYGYTF. CDR3 coding DNA: TGTGCCACCACCATCGGACATCGATATGGCTACACCTTC.

This chain links TRBV7-8 with TRBJ1-1; the D gene is possibly TRBD1 (6 bases). Germline V gene data show CDR1 as SGHVS and CDR2 as FQNEAQ. The CDR3 spans 12 residues. V was clipped by 1 base and J by 12 bases, with 12 bases between them. The DNA for the CDR3 is TGTGCCAGCAGCTTAGGGGAGACAGGAACTTTCTTT. Protein product: CASSLGETGTFF.

J is TRBJ2-6 and V is TRBV5-4; TRBD1 aligns across 9 bases. Germline V gives CDR1 SGHNT, CDR2 YYREEE (reference sequence). The CDR3 contains 16 residues. The J segment lost 1 base and the V segment lost 2 bases, leaving 1 base of the junction unmatched. This CDR3 is CASSFGTGSGANVLTF. The DNA for the CDR3 is TGTGCCAGCAGCTTCGGGACAGGGTCTGGGGCCAACGTCCTGACTTTC. Using reference TRBV5-4 and TRBJ2-6 for the parts outside the CDR3, the full variable domain is ETGVTQSPTHLIKTRGQQVTLRCSSQSGHNTVSWYQQALGQGPQFIFQYYREEENGRGNFPPRFSGLQFPNYSSELNVNALELDDSALYLCASSFGTGSGANVLTFGAGSRLTVL.

V is TRBV5-5 and J is TRBJ2-7; TRBD2 matches at 14 bases. The CDR3 is 15 amino acids. CDR1 and CDR2 from the germline V gene are SGHKS and YYEKEE (reference sequence). After removal of 4 bases from V and 3 bases from J, the junction contained 3 bases not matched to a gene. The DNA for the CDR3 is TGTGCCAGCAGCCCGGGGACTAGCGGGGGCTACGAGCAGTACTTC. This codes for CASSPGTSGGYEQYF. Drawing the rest from reference TRBV5-5 and TRBJ2-7, the complete variable domain is DAGVTQSPTHLIKTRGQQVTLRCSPISGHKSVSWYQQVLGQGPQFIFQYYEKEERGRGNFPDRFSARQFPNYSSELNVNALLLGDSALYLCASSPGTSGGYEQYFGPGTRLTVT.

The rearrangement joins TRBV2 to TRBJ1-1; D uncertain. Germline V gene sequence: CDR1 SNHLY, CDR2 FYNNEI. The CDR3 runs to 12 residues. Trimming shortened V by 10 bases and J by 0 bases, and 9 bases separated the two germline ends. CDR3 DNA: TGTGCCACCAAACGGTTGAACACTGAAGCTTTCTTT. As protein: CATKRLNTEAFF. The whole variable domain, filled in from reference TRBV2 and TRBJ1-1, reads EPEVTQTPSHQVTQMGQEVILRCVPISNHLYFYWYRQILGQKVEFLVSFYNNEISEKSEIFDDQFSVERPDGSNFTLKIRSTKLEDSAMYFCATKRLNTEAFFGQGTRLTVV.

V gene TRBV24-1 combines with J gene TRBJ1-2, with 8 nucleotides matching TRBD1. The CDR3 sequence is 13 residues long. V lost 7 bases and J lost 8; bases outside the gene matches: 8. Germline CDR1 is KGHDR and CDR2 is SFDVKD. The CDR3 nucleotides read TGTGCCACCAGCCGCCAGGGGGCGCAGGGCTACACCTTC. Translated, it gives CATSRQGAQGYTF.

The rearrangement links TRBV5-4 to TRBJ1-1; perhaps TRBD1 as D (5 bases). The CDR3 sequence is 15 residues long. Trimming pared 0 bases from V and 0 bases from J, leaving 9 bases between. In germline, CDR1 is SGHNT, CDR2 YYREEE (reference sequence). The CDR3 region is CASSLGQSMNTEAFF. The CDR3, as DNA: TGTGCCAGCAGCTTGGGACAGTCCATGAACACTGAAGCTTTCTTT.

V usage is TRBV7-8 and J usage is TRBJ2-2, with TRBD2 matching 9 bases. Germline lookup yields CDR1 SGHVS and CDR2 FQNEAQ. This CDR3 comprises 16 residues. With V trimmed by 1 base and J by 4 bases, 4 bases remained unmatched. The CDR3 bases are TGTGCCAGCAGCTTAGTCCTAGCGGGATTCACCGGGGAGCTGTTTTTT. Translation: CASSLVLAGFTGELFF.

The chain has TRBV9 and TRBJ1-5; no clear D gene. Germline lookup yields CDR1 SGDLS and CDR2 YYNGEE. V dropped 4 bases and J dropped 7 bases, with 12 bases sitting between them. The CDR3 length is 13 residues. CDR3 residues: CASSPREEQPQHF. Written as DNA, the CDR3 is TGTGCCAGCAGCCCAAGAGAGGAGCAGCCCCAGCATTTT.

This chain connects TRBV2 to TRBJ1-5; D gene unclear. Trimming left V 8 bases short and J 4 bases short, with 15 bases between. The germline gives CDR1 SNHLY, CDR2 FYNNEI. This CDR3 spans 14 amino acids. The CDR3 DNA reads as TGTGCCAGCGCCCGAGGGCCGGGGAATCAGCCCCAGCATTTT. Its translation is CASARGPGNQPQHF.

The chain combines TRBV7-3 with TRBJ2-7, with D perhaps TRBD2 (6 bases). The CDR3 is made up of 15 amino acids. Trimming stripped 2 bases from V and 1 base from J, with 12 bases between. Looked up from germline, CDR1 is SGHTA and CDR2 is FQGTGA. As DNA, the CDR3 is TGTGCCAGCAGCTTAGACGGGGGACTGTCCTACGAGCAGTACTTC. Translated, it gives CASSLDGGLSYEQYF. Combining the CDR3 with reference TRBV7-3 and TRBJ2-7 gives the whole variable domain GAGVSQTPSNKVTEKGKYVELRCDPISGHTALYWYRQSLGQGPEFLIYFQGTGAADDSGLPNDRFFAVRPEGSVSTLKIQRTERGDSAVYLCASSLDGGLSYEQYFGPGTRLTVT.

V usage is TRBV7-2 and J usage is TRBJ2-1; D is possibly TRBD2 (5 bases). This CDR3 spans 13 amino acids. Trimming took 6 bases from V and 8 from J, leaving 14 bases between them. Germline loops: CDR1 SGHTA, CDR2 FQGNSA. CDR3 in DNA: TGTGCCAGCAGGTTTTCGGGAAGTCATGAGCAGTTCTTC. As protein: CASRFSGSHEQFF.

This chain connects TRBV5-6 to TRBJ1-3, with no clear D. CDR1 is SGHDT, CDR2 YYEEEE, per germline. CDR3 length: 15 amino acids. The V end was cut by 1 base, the J end by 2 bases, with 10 bases between. CDR3: CASSLFPSAGNTIYF. The DNA of the CDR3 is TGTGCCAGCAGCTTGTTCCCCTCAGCTGGAAACACCATATATTTT.